What follows are 10 T cell receptor beta chains derived from one specimen sequenced in a study of PD-L1 blockade in urothelial cancer. Some clones are missing from TCRdb's copy, which holds only in-frame ones; the method was immunoSEQ multiplex PCR. The sample has tens of thousands of clones, about 81% seen once. The sample here was PBMCs, taken around atezolizumab (anti-PD-L1) treatment. The receptors here all came from a man between 65 and 79 years old with urothelial cancer.

The chain joins TRBV11-2 to TRBJ1-1, with D uncertain. The V gene's germline CDR1 is SGHAT and CDR2 FQNNGV. The CDR3 extends over 14 amino acids. Deletions cut 0 bases from V and 9 bases from J, with 14 bases between. CDR3 DNA: TGTGCCAGCAGCTTAGATCGAACAGACCCCCAAGCTTTCTTT. Protein sequence: CASSLDRTDPQAFF.

The genes are TRBV9 and TRBJ1-1; 7 nucleotides align to TRBD1. With 1 base clipped from V and 4 bases from J, the junction kept 1 base outside the gene matches. The CDR3 runs 13 residues. Germline assignment: CDR1 SGDLS and CDR2 YYNGEE. CDR3 in amino acids: CASSVTGATEAFF. The CDR3 region has the DNA TGTGCCAGCAGCGTAACAGGGGCCACTGAAGCTTTCTTT.

This chain connects TRBV6-5 to TRBJ2-7; D gene uncertain. CDR1 and CDR2 from the germline V gene are MNHEY and SVGAGI. Trimming removed 2 bases at V and 7 bases at J, with 18 bases between. The CDR3 spans 15 residues. The CDR3 region is CASSYETPPPWEQYF. In DNA, the CDR3 is TGTGCCAGCAGTTACGAGACTCCCCCCCCGTGGGAGCAGTACTTC.

This chain joins TRBV5-6 and TRBJ2-3, with a weak D call TRBD1 (5 bases). Per germline, CDR1 SGHDT and CDR2 YYEEEE. CDR3 length: 17 amino acids. Between the trimmed V and J ends, which lost 1 base and 1 base, there was a span of 16 bases. DNA for the CDR3: TGTGCCAGCAGCTTGTTGGTCGTCCTAGGGGGCACAGATACGCAGTATTTT. Translating gives CASSLLVVLGGTDTQYF.

The chain uses TRBV6-1 and TRBJ1-4; D is unresolved. Per germline, CDR1 MNHNS and CDR2 SASEGT. Trimming removed 4 bases from V and 10 bases from J, with 13 bases in between. There are 13 residues in the CDR3. CDR3 DNA sequence: TGTGCCAGCAGTGGAGACGGGGAGGGAAAACTGTTTTTT. This codes for CASSGDGEGKLFF.

The chain uses TRBV18 and TRBJ2-5; perhaps TRBD1 as D (8 bases). V was shortened by 3 bases and J by 4 bases, with 15 bases between the two germline ends. The CDR3 covers 15 residues. Germline CDR1 and CDR2: KGHSH and LQKENI. Here the CDR3 reads CASSPRQGRGETQYF. The CDR3 nucleotides read TGTGCCAGCTCACCTCGACAGGGGAGGGGAGAGACCCAGTACTTC.

This chain uses TRBV5-1 with TRBJ2-3; 11 bases map to TRBD2. CDR1 is SGHRS, CDR2 YFSETQ, per germline. The V and J ends lost 3 bases and 6 bases, in that order; junction bases with no gene match: 21. CDR3 length: 20 residues. The CDR3 nucleotides are TGCGCCAGCAGCTCTAGGGGGACTAGCGGTAGGATGAGTTATTGGGATACGCAGTATTTT. Protein product: CASSSRGTSGRMSYWDTQYF.

The sample holds a few counts of this clone. The chain joins TRBV29-1 to TRBJ2-7, with 7 bases matching TRBD1. J was trimmed by 0 bases and V by 6 bases; bases with no gene match: 5. The germline CDR1 and CDR2 sequences are SQVTM and ANQGSEA. This CDR3 is 13 amino acids long. The CDR3 loop reads CSVETGLSYEQYF. The CDR3, as DNA: TGCAGCGTCGAGACAGGGCTCTCCTACGAGCAGTACTTC.

The chain uses TRBV9 and TRBJ2-7; 7 bases align to TRBD1. Germline V gene data show CDR1 as SGDLS and CDR2 as YYNGEE. The CDR3 is 13 amino acids. V dropped 1 base and J dropped 7; count of bases not matched to a gene: 5. The CDR3 here is CASSVLVRGEQYF. As DNA, the CDR3 is TGTGCCAGCAGCGTACTGGTCAGGGGGGAGCAGTACTTC.

This chain uses TRBV15 with TRBJ2-6; D is perhaps TRBD1 (6 bases). Germline V gene lookup returns CDR1 LNHNV and CDR2 YYDKDF (reference sequence). The V end lost 0 bases, the J end lost 2 bases, and 11 bases lay between the germline ends. The CDR3 spans 17 residues. The CDR3 loop is CATSRDLNRAGANVLTF. For the CDR3, the DNA is TGTGCCACCAGCAGAGATCTTAACAGGGCTGGGGCCAACGTCCTGACTTTC.